This entry features one T cell receptor (beta chain) sequence. The antigen remains unidentified. This record belongs to a study of shared clonotypes between healthy human individuals. On the study more broadly: Plates per donor: three CD4 naive, three CD4 memory, two CD8 naive, one CD8 memory. Whole-study findings and limits: The study found lower generation probabilities in non-shared clonotypes than in those shared by all four donors. Clonotype sharing across several donors was observed for around 5.1% of naive CD4 clonotypes.

This CDR3 is built from 15 residues. CDR1 is MNHNS, CDR2 SASEGT, per germline. The V gene end was trimmed by 10 bases and the J gene end by 10 bases; junction bases not matched to a gene: 18. Repertoires were generated with immunoSEQ multiplex PCR, while TCRdb's copy carries only in-frame clones and drops some. This sample has some 2,100,000 clones, with 95% found just once. This chain joins TRBV6-1 and TRBJ2-2; TRBD2 matches 7 bases. The receptor comes from a young man in good health. Sequencing input: naive CD4+ T cells sorted from blood. Subset here: CD45RA+ positively selected. The CDR3 bases are TGTGCCACACGTAGCAGGGCGGGAGCTTATGAGGAGCTGTTTTTT. This encodes CATRSRAGAYEELFF.